These 22 T cell receptor beta chains originate from one sample sequenced in a study of CD8 T cells in ankylosing spondylitis (dated by TCRdb to about 2017). On the study overall, not on this receptor specifically: A TCR beta motif made up of fewer than 10 highly homologous amino acid variants appeared to be characteristic of blood from ankylosing spondylitis patients.

Antigens for these TCRs are unknown. The method behind the library was 5' RACE. TCRdb lists the instrument as Illumina HiSeq 2500. TCRdb redid the processing of the public reads, applying fastp at Q25 and MiXCR, and retained in-frame beta chains. Identical CDR3 proteins give one entry, which carries the most common genes and DNA. The sample table shows about 750,000 distinct CDR3 sequences, and roughly 20% are seen once. The biggest ten clones account for approximately 18% of the sample. Sequenced input: blood, either unsorted or a sorted T cell fraction (not recorded which). These receptor sequences come from a male donor with ankylosing spondylitis.

This clonotype occurred a few times. The J gene is TRBJ2-1, the V gene TRBV7-2; D gene unclear. From germline, CDR1 is SGHTA and CDR2 FQGNSA. V was trimmed by 7 bases and J by 6 bases, leaving 10 bases between them. The CDR3 is 12 amino acids. In DNA, the CDR3 is TGTGCCAGCACCTCAGGTATCAATGAGCAGTTCTTC. The encoded protein is CASTSGINEQFF.

The chain uses TRBV12-3 or TRBV12-4 and TRBJ1-5; D not certain. Trimming pared 3 bases from V and 7 bases from J, leaving 13 bases between. This CDR3 has 14 residues. The chain's CDR3 is CASSFQRGGQPQHF. The CDR3 DNA reads TGTGCCAGCAGTTTTCAGCGGGGTGGACAGCCCCAGCATTTT.

This clonotype was recorded many times. The CDR3 sequence: CSARDWTSHNEQFF. CDR3 coding DNA: TGCAGTGCTAGAGATTGGACTAGCCACAATGAGCAGTTCTTC. The chain employs TRBV20-1 and TRBJ2-1; 8 bases fit TRBD2. The CDR3 length is 14 residues. Germline assignment: CDR1 DFQATT and CDR2 SNEGSKA (reference sequence). The V gene end was trimmed by 0 bases and the J gene end by 5 bases; junction bases not matched to a gene: 3.

In its sample, this clonotype was seen many times. This rearrangement joins TRBV13 to TRBJ1-1; no firm D call. This CDR3 contains 13 residues. CDR1 and CDR2 (germline): PRHDT, FYEKMQ (reference sequence). V lost 1 base and J lost 5, with 8 bases in between. In nucleotides, the CDR3 is TGTGCCAGCAGCTTAGATGCGGGGACTGAAGCTTTCTTT. This translates into CASSLDAGTEAFF.

This chain connects TRBV5-1 to TRBJ2-2, with 7 positions matching TRBD1. Looked up from germline, CDR1 is SGHRS and CDR2 is YFSETQ. J lost 8 bases, V lost 2 bases, and 9 bases had no gene match. This CDR3 comprises 15 residues. The CDR3, as DNA: TGCGCCAGCAGCTTTACGACAGGGTCGAGAGGGGAGCTGTTTTTT. It translates to CASSFTTGSRGELFF. The full variable domain, with the rest looked up from reference TRBV5-1 and TRBJ2-2, is KAGVTQTPRYLIKTRGQQVTLSCSPISGHRSVSWYQQTPGQGLQFLFEYFSETQRNKGNFPGRFSGRQFSNSRSEMNVSTLELGDSALYLCASSFTTGSRGELFFGEGSRLTVL.

V is TRBV5-1 and J is TRBJ1-2; the match to TRBD1 covers 7 bases. The V gene end was trimmed by 2 bases and the J gene end by 6 bases; junction bases not matched to a gene: 7. Germline V CDR1 and CDR2: SGHRS, YFSETQ. CDR3 length: 14 amino acids. DNA for the CDR3: TGCGCCAGCAGCTTTAGGACAGGAACTGATGGCTACACCTTC. Translation: CASSFRTGTDGYTF.

The chain employs TRBV12-3 or TRBV12-4 and TRBJ2-1, with D unclear. The CDR3 is 12 amino acids. Trimming stripped 6 bases from V and 6 bases from J, with 9 bases between. The CDR3 coding sequence is TGTGCCAGCAGCTCAAGAGCCAATGAGCAGTTCTTC. This encodes CASSSRANEQFF.

This clonotype was seen at least ten times. This sequence joins TRBV29-1 and TRBJ2-1; D is undetermined. V was clipped by 1 base and J by 4 bases, with 14 bases between them. CDR1 is SQVTM, CDR2 ANQGSEA, per germline. CDR3 size: 15 residues. This CDR3 is CSVEGEKDQYNEQFF. CDR3 nucleotide sequence: TGCAGCGTTGAAGGCGAAAAGGACCAGTACAATGAGCAGTTCTTC.

This clonotype was observed many times. This sequence joins TRBV27 and TRBJ1-4, with D unclear. This CDR3 spans 15 amino acids. Germline CDR1 is MNHEY and CDR2 is SMNVEV (reference sequence). With 11 bases removed from V and 0 bases from J, the gap between germline ends came to 16 bases. In DNA, the CDR3 is TGTGCCTCCAGCATCAGAGGAGCAACTAATGAAAAACTGTTTTTT. This sequence encodes CASSIRGATNEKLFF.

Only a few counts were recorded for this clonotype. The chain recombines TRBV20-1 with TRBJ2-3; TRBD1 agrees at 8 bases. CDR1 is DFQATT, CDR2 SNEGSKA, per germline (reference sequence). The junction had 2 bases not matched to a gene; V was cut back by 5 bases and J by 4 bases. This CDR3 has 12 amino acids. Here the CDR3 reads CSAGQGSDTQYF. In nucleotides, the CDR3 is TGCAGTGCTGGACAGGGTTCAGATACGCAGTATTTT.

This clonotype was counted between two and nine times. The chain is built from TRBV6-1 and TRBJ1-1; D possibly corresponds to TRBD1 (6 bases). The CDR3 is 15 residues long. Germline V gene data show CDR1 as MNHNS and CDR2 as SASEGT. The germline V and J ends were trimmed by 6 bases and 1 base, with 15 bases remaining between them. The CDR3 is CASRMTGTPNTEAFF. The DNA for the CDR3 is TGTGCCAGCAGAATGACCGGGACACCGAACACTGAAGCTTTCTTT.

The chain has TRBV10-2 and TRBJ2-1; 10 bases map to TRBD2. CDR1 is WSHSY, CDR2 SAAADI, per germline. The V and J ends lost 3 bases and 10 bases, in that order; junction bases with no gene match: 12. The length of the CDR3 is 16 residues. The CDR3 here is CASSDVSSGGFDEQFF. For the CDR3, the DNA is TGCGCCAGCAGTGATGTATCTAGCGGGGGTTTTGACGAGCAGTTCTTC.

The J gene is TRBJ2-1, the V gene TRBV9; 7 nucleotides line up with TRBD2. V was pared by 5 bases and J by 4 bases, with 9 bases of the junction left unmatched. From germline, CDR1 is SGDLS and CDR2 YYNGEE. This CDR3 region has 15 residues. DNA of the CDR3: TGTGCCAGCAGTTATGGGCTAGCGGTATACAATGAGCAGTTCTTC. This codes for CASSYGLAVYNEQFF.

The chain couples TRBV18 to TRBJ2-7; TRBD2 matches 9 bases. The CDR3 is made up of 16 amino acids. Germline values: CDR1 KGHSH, CDR2 LQKENI. Trimming removed 4 bases from V and 3 bases from J; junction bases left unmatched: 10. Here the CDR3 DNA reads TGTGCCAGCTCACAGCGAGGACTAGCGAAGGTCTACGAGCAGTACTTC. Protein: CASSQRGLAKVYEQYF.

This clonotype was detected a few times. This rearrangement joins TRBV10-3 to TRBJ2-7, with D tentatively TRBD1 (6 bases). CDR1 is ENHRY, CDR2 SYGVKD, per germline. The CDR3 has 13 residues. The V gene lost 7 bases and the J gene lost 2 bases, with 12 bases spanning the gap. As DNA, the CDR3 is TGTGCCATCAAACAGGGTCCGGCCTACGAGCAGTACTTC. Amino acid sequence: CAIKQGPAYEQYF.

This clonotype appeared a few times. The chain combines TRBV7-9 with TRBJ2-1; 7 positions agree with TRBD1. The CDR3 extends over 15 amino acids. V gave up 5 bases and J gave up 5 bases; unmatched junction bases: 9. CDR1 and CDR2 (germline): SEHNR, FQNEAQ (reference sequence). This chain's CDR3 is CASSVPDRENNEQFF. CDR3 nucleotide sequence: TGTGCCAGCAGCGTACCTGACAGGGAAAACAATGAGCAGTTCTTC.

The chain joins TRBV10-3 to TRBJ2-1; D is uncertain. Between the trimmed V and J ends, which lost 0 bases and 8 bases, there was a span of 17 bases. The CDR3 has 16 amino acids. Germline values: CDR1 ENHRY, CDR2 SYGVKD. The CDR3 loop is CAISESSGYSFYEQFF. The CDR3 DNA reads TGTGCCATCAGTGAGTCATCCGGTTACTCCTTTTATGAGCAGTTCTTC.

This CDR3 reads CATGLRDRGTEAFF. The CDR3 DNA reads as TGTGCCACCGGACTTCGGGACAGGGGGACTGAAGCTTTCTTT. This sequence joins TRBV10-3 and TRBJ1-1, with TRBD1 matching over 11 bases. The CDR3 is made up of 14 amino acids. CDR1 and CDR2 (germline): ENHRY, SYGVKD. J was trimmed by 5 bases and V by 10 bases; bases with no gene match: 9.

The chain is built from TRBV20-1 and TRBJ2-1; 7 bases agree with TRBD2. Germline V gives CDR1 DFQATT, CDR2 SNEGSKA (reference sequence). The length of the CDR3 is 15 residues. Trimming removed 0 bases from V and 2 bases from J; junction bases left unmatched: 4. CDR3 in amino acids: CSARDAGVAYNEQFF. CDR3 DNA sequence: TGCAGTGCTAGAGATGCGGGAGTGGCCTACAATGAGCAGTTCTTC.

J is TRBJ2-1 and V is TRBV14, with 8 bases that match TRBD2. V was pared by 3 bases and J by 7 bases, with 14 bases of the junction left unmatched. CDR3 size: 17 residues. Germline CDR1 is SGHDN and CDR2 is FVKESK. This CDR3 reads CASSHPRAAGVENEQFF. The CDR3 coding sequence is TGTGCCAGCAGCCATCCTAGGGCAGCGGGAGTTGAGAATGAGCAGTTCTTC.

The chain couples TRBV20-1 to TRBJ1-1, with D perhaps matching TRBD1 (6 bases). V lost 3 bases and J lost 5, with 16 bases in between. Looked up from germline, CDR1 is DFQATT and CDR2 is SNEGSKA (reference sequence). CDR3 length: 14 residues. This CDR3 is CSARLQGRGTEAFF. CDR3 sequence (DNA): TGCAGTGCTAGGCTACAGGGTCGGGGGACTGAAGCTTTCTTT.

The J gene is TRBJ2-7, the V gene TRBV12-3 or TRBV12-4, with 7 bases identical to TRBD1. The CDR3 contains 14 residues. J was trimmed by 5 bases and V by 4 bases; bases with no gene match: 8. The CDR3 sequence is CASSSSTGPNEQYF. The CDR3 DNA reads as TGTGCCAGCAGTTCCTCGACAGGGCCCAACGAGCAGTACTTC.